This T cell receptor beta chain was captured by sequencing in a study of T cells expressing NK-cell markers (dated by TCRdb to 2020 to 2022). Regarding the research as a whole: TCR beta-chain repertoires were profiled in sorted CD3+CD56+NKG2C+, CD3+CD56+NKG2C- and CD3+CD56-NKG2C+ T-cell subsets from several donors. The study sequenced eight donors, all healthy volunteers chosen at random: three men and five women. Among the eight sequenced donors, seven were HCMV-seropositive and one was HCMV-seronegative. Illumina HiSeq 2000/2500, MiSeq or NextSeq was used to sequence libraries as 2 x 150 bp reads. On the study overall, not on this receptor specifically: Whether the expanded NKG2C-expressing T cell clones were specific for HCMV antigens remained unclear. Those dominant clonotypes were again the most abundant among CD3+CD56-NKG2C+ cells in a handful of donors, at roughly 25-65%. In over five donors, the dominant CD3+CD56+NKG2C+ clonotypes were found to rank among the top 10 CD8+ clonotypes and to make up about 1.0-8% of CD8+ T cells.

The run used an Illumina HiSeq 2000. 5'RACE template switching, by which a universal primer site and unique molecular identifiers were added, was used to make TCR beta cDNA libraries. cDNA synthesis was primed from the TCR beta constant segment and was followed by two successive PCR amplification steps. Per the source publication's procedure: MIGEC was used to demultiplex reads and group the reads by UMI, and MiTCR was used to assemble and quantify clonotypes. To exclude erroneous sequences, any TCR cDNA sequence not supported by at least two reads was discarded. The tcR package was used for downstream repertoire analysis, and clonotypes were matched across fractions by CDR3 nucleotide sequence plus V segment. VDJmatch was used to annotate antigen specificity against VDJdb, with one amino acid substitution in CDR3 permitted. TCRdb reprocessed the reads and provides one entry for every CDR3 protein sequence; no DNA is given. The V and J calls shown here were made by TCRdb, not taken from the authors' results. The sample's records list about half a million distinct CDR3 sequences. Under 1.5% of the sample goes to the ten largest clones.

HCMV serostatus was determined by detecting HCMV-specific IgG in serum with a commercial ELISA kit. Ficoll density gradient centrifugation was used to isolate peripheral blood mononuclear cells from blood. Its CDR3 holds 13 amino acids, cysteine through phenylalanine. The DNA is not on file. CDR1 MDHEN and CDR2 SYDVKM were looked up in the germline V gene. With regard to this clonotype: Its antigen remains unidentified.

The chain links TRBV28 with TRBJ2-5; TCRdb's D call, TRBD1, is unchecked because there is no DNA. Sequencing input: blood T cells: a sorted CD56 or NKG2C T cell subset, CD4+ or CD8+ T cells, or bulk PBMC T cells (not recorded which). This sequence originates from a woman aged 50 to 60 in good health. Donor details come from another sample of the same person, matched by shared clones. The CDR3 here reads CASIDRGGETQYF.